Presented here are 12 T cell receptor beta chains from one specimen sequenced in a study of blood T cell repertoires in COVID-19. Produced via immunoSEQ multiplex PCR; TCRdb's table is partial and in-frame only. Of 150,000 to 200,000 clones in the sample, 84% were seen once. Material: PBMCs or T cells enriched from blood (not recorded which). The origin of the receptors is a woman aged 25-40 years who had been exposed to COVID-19.

The chain employs TRBV7-8 and TRBJ1-4; 9 bases are shared with TRBD1. There are 20 residues in the CDR3. With 0 bases clipped from V and 3 bases from J, the junction kept 14 bases outside the gene matches. Germline lookup yields CDR1 SGHVS and CDR2 FQNEAQ. Here the CDR3 DNA reads TGTGCCAGCAGCTTAGCGGTCGTTGGGACAGGGATTTCGCCTAATGAAAAACTGTTTTTT. It specifies CASSLAVVGTGISPNEKLFF.

The V gene is TRBV7-6, the J gene TRBJ1-1, with 7 bases matching TRBD1. The CDR3 covers 12 residues. Per the germline V gene, CDR1 is SGHVS and CDR2 is FNYEAQ. With 1 base clipped from V and 10 bases from J, the junction kept 3 bases outside the gene matches. In nucleotides, the CDR3 is TGTGCCAGCAGCTTAGGGGCAGGGGGAGCTTTCTTT. Translation gives CASSLGAGGAFF.

The chain couples TRBV6-5 to TRBJ1-5; the match to TRBD1 covers 11 bases. Germline V gene data show CDR1 as MNHEY and CDR2 as SVGAGI. With 6 bases clipped from V and 6 bases from J, the junction kept 7 bases outside the gene matches. The CDR3 consists of 15 residues. Here the CDR3 reads CASSRGQGAGQPQHF. The CDR3 bases are TGTGCCAGCAGCCGCGGACAGGGGGCAGGTCAGCCCCAGCATTTT.

This chain uses TRBV25-1 with TRBJ1-6, with D possibly matching TRBD1 (6 bases). Germline-derived CDR1 and CDR2 are MGHDK and SYGVNS. V dropped 6 bases and J dropped 0 bases, with 12 bases sitting between them. This CDR3 is 16 amino acids long. CDR3 amino acids: CASRQGSSSYNSPLHF. The CDR3 DNA reads TGTGCCAGCAGGCAGGGGTCTAGCTCCTATAATTCACCCCTCCACTTT. The complete variable domain, with remaining parts taken from reference TRBV25-1 and TRBJ1-6, reads EADIYQTPRYLVIGTGKKITLECSQTMGHDKMYWYQQDPGMELHLIHYSYGVNSTEKGDLSSESTVSRIRTEHFPLTLESARPSHTSQYLCASRQGSSSYNSPLHFGNGTRLTVT.

This clone showed up just a few times. This chain joins TRBV2 and TRBJ2-1; 13 bases line up with TRBD2. The CDR3 has 14 amino acids. Germline-derived CDR1 and CDR2 are SNHLY and FYNNEI. J lost 15 bases, V lost 2 bases, and 7 bases had no gene match. The CDR3 sequence: CASSERTSGGARFF. The DNA for the CDR3 is TGTGCCAGCAGTGAAAGAACTAGCGGGGGGGCCCGGTTCTTC.

The rearrangement links TRBV6-1 to TRBJ1-5; weak D call: TRBD1 (6 bases). V dropped 2 bases and J dropped 6 bases, with 14 bases sitting between them. Germline CDR1 is MNHNS and CDR2 is SASEGT. This CDR3 comprises 15 residues. The CDR3 is CASSEMGPQGQPQHF. DNA for the CDR3: TGTGCCAGCAGTGAAATGGGGCCACAGGGTCAGCCCCAGCATTTT.

The chain links TRBV6-1 to TRBJ1-2; 12 nucleotides line up with TRBD1. Per germline, CDR1 MNHNS and CDR2 SASEGT. The length of the CDR3 is 15 residues. V lost 2 bases, J lost 8 bases, and 6 bases stayed unmatched. In nucleotides, the CDR3 is TGTGCCAGCAGTGAATGGGGACAGGGGGCACGGGGCTACACCTTC. This gives the protein CASSEWGQGARGYTF.

CDR3 amino acids: CASGGQGGNYGYTF. CDR3 DNA sequence: TGTGCCAGCGGGGGACAGGGAGGGAACTATGGCTACACCTTC. The chain carries TRBV2 and TRBJ1-2; 9 bases line up with TRBD1. The germline CDR1 and CDR2 sequences are SNHLY and FYNNEI. The CDR3 has 14 amino acids. The junction had 6 bases not matched to a gene; V was cut back by 8 bases and J by 2 bases.

The chain links TRBV27 to TRBJ2-7, with TRBD1 matching 7 bases. The trim removed 6 bases at V and 4 bases at J, leaving 12 bases unmatched. Germline V lookup: CDR1 MNHEY, CDR2 SMNVEV (reference sequence). The CDR3 totals 15 residues. The CDR3 is CASSLTRQGWYEQYF. The CDR3 DNA follows: TGTGCCAGCAGCCTAACACGACAGGGTTGGTACGAGCAGTACTTC.

The V call is TRBV14, the J call TRBJ1-1; TRBD1 might be the D (5 bases). The V end lost 2 bases, the J end lost 1 base, and 11 bases lay between the germline ends. This CDR3 contains 15 residues. Germline lookup yields CDR1 SGHDN and CDR2 FVKESK. As DNA, the CDR3 is TGTGCCAGCAGCCAACAGGGTTCGGGGAACACTGAAGCTTTCTTT. Its translation is CASSQQGSGNTEAFF.

This chain joins TRBV18 and TRBJ1-1; maybe TRBD1 (6 bases). Germline loops: CDR1 KGHSH, CDR2 LQKENI. Trimming cost V 6 bases and J 1 base, with 9 bases left between them. The CDR3 is 13 residues long. DNA for the CDR3: TGTGCCAGCTCCTCGACAGGGAACACTGAAGCTTTCTTT. Its translation is CASSSTGNTEAFF.

This chain joins TRBV12-5 and TRBJ1-3; D is perhaps TRBD1 (5 bases). The V gene's germline CDR1 is LGHNT and CDR2 FRNRAP. The CDR3 runs to 15 residues. V was shortened by 5 bases and J by 4 bases, with 15 bases between the two germline ends. The CDR3 region has the DNA TGTGCTAGTGGTAGGGGAGGGCTGGGAGGAAACACCATATATTTT. This codes for CASGRGGLGGNTIYF.